This is a list of T cell receptor beta chains from one sample in a study of T cell repertoires in cytomegalovirus infection. TCRdb fed the reads into MiXCR, producing one record per CDR3 protein. The profile covers more than 250,000 distinct CDR3 sequences, with approximately 13% appearing a single time and roughly 9.7% taken by the ten largest. Sequenced: PBMCs. These receptors came from a human donor in good health (CMV status not recorded). Some clones in this sample may be carry-over from other donors' samples. The CDR3 runs from the conserved cysteine through the conserved F or W. A D gene is named only where the DNA matches it firmly. The size of a clone is reported for some rows only, either as once, few or many, or as a class for expanded clones.

abundance	v_gene	j_gene	d_gene	CDR3nt	CDR3aa
.	TRBV9	TRBJ1-2	TRBD1	TGTGCCAGCAGCCCAACAGGGGACGGTGGCTACACCTTC	CASSPTGDGGYTF
few	TRBV9	TRBJ2-7	TRBD1	TGTGCCAGCAGCCTACGCCGGGACAGCACTCCCAACGAGCAGTACTTC	CASSLRRDSTPNEQYF
once	TRBV2	TRBJ2-7	.	TGTGCCAGCAGCGGGGAAACCTACGAGCAGTACTTC	CASSGETYEQYF
many	TRBV7-9	TRBJ1-6	.	TGTGCCAGCAGCATACAGGGTGAATCACCCCTCCACTTT	CASSIQGESPLHF
many	TRBV11-3	TRBJ2-3	TRBD1	TGTGCCAGCAGCCCGTGGACAGGGAGCACAGATACGCAGTATTTT	CASSPWTGSTDTQYF
.	TRBV3-1	TRBJ2-7	.	TGTGCCAGCAGCCAAGGGAGCGCATACGAGCAGTACTTC	CASSQGSAYEQYF
few	TRBV6-2/TRBV6-3	TRBJ2-1	TRBD1	TGTGCCAGCAGCGCTTTCGGACAGGATGAGCAGTTCTTC	CASSAFGQDEQFF
few	TRBV28	TRBJ2-3	.	TGTGCCAGCAGTGGGGGTAGCGTTGCAGATACGCAGTATTTT	CASSGGSVADTQYF
many	TRBV7-3	TRBJ2-1	TRBD2	TGTGCCAGCAGCTTAAACAGCGGGATGTACAATGAGCAGTTCTTC	CASSLNSGMYNEQFF
many	TRBV7-7	TRBJ2-5	TRBD1	TGTGCCAGCAGCCCGACCGACAGGGGGGAAGAGACCCAGTACTTC	CASSPTDRGEETQYF
many	TRBV7-8	TRBJ1-1	.	TGTGCCAGCAGCTTAGTGTGGGGTCTGAAAGCTTTCTTT	CASSLVWGLKAFF
.	TRBV6-2/TRBV6-3	TRBJ1-1	TRBD1	TGTGCCAGCAGGGGAAGGGGGCAGGTGAGGATGAACACTGAAGCTTTCTTT	CASRGRGQVRMNTEAFF
few	TRBV6-5	TRBJ2-1	TRBD2	TGTGCCAGCAGTTACGATAGCGGGGTACCCAATGAGCAGTTCTTC	CASSYDSGVPNEQFF